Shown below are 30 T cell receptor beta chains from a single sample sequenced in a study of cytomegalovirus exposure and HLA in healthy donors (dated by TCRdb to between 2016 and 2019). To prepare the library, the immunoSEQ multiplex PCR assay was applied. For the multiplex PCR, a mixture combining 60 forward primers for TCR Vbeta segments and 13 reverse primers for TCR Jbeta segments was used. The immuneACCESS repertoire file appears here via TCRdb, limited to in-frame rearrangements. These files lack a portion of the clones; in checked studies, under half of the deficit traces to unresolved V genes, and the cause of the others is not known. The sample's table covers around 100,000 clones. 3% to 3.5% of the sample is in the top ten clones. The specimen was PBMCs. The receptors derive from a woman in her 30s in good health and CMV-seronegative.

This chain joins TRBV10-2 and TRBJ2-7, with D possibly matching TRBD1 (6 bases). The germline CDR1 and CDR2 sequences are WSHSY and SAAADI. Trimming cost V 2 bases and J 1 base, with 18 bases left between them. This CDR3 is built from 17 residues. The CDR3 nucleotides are TGCGCCAGCAGTGAGGTGGCCTCCGACAGGCTATCCTACGAGCAGTACTTC. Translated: CASSEVASDRLSYEQYF.

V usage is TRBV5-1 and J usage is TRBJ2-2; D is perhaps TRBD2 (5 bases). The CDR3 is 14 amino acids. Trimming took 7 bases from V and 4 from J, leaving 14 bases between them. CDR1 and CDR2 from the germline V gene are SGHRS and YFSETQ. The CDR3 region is CASGGFTSTGELFF. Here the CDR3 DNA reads TGCGCCAGCGGCGGGTTTACCTCCACCGGGGAGCTGTTTTTT.

This chain's CDR3 is CASSSTTGSLFF. CDR3 bases: TGTGCCAGCAGTTCAACCACAGGGTCGCTGTTTTTT. The chain combines TRBV6-5 with TRBJ1-4; maybe TRBD1 (6 bases). Germline V CDR1 and CDR2: MNHEY, SVGAGI. The CDR3 loop spans 12 amino acids. The ends were cut back, 4 bases at V and 14 bases at J, with 14 bases in the middle.

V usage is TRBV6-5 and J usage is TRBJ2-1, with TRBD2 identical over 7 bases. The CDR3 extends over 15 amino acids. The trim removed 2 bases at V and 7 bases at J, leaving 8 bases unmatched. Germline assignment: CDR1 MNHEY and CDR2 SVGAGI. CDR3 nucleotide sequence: TGTGCCAGCAGTTACGACAGACTAGCCGATAATGAGCAGTTCTTC. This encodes CASSYDRLADNEQFF.

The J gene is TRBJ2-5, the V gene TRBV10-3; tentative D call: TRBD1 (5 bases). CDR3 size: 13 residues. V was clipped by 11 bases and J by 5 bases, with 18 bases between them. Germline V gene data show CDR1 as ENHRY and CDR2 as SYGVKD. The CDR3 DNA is TGTGCCGTAACCAGGACACCTGGGGAGACCCAGTACTTC. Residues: CAVTRTPGETQYF.

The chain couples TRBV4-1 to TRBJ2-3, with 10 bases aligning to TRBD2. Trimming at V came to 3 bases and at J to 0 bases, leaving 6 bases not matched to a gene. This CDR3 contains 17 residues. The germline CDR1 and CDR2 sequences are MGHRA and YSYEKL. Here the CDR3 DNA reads TGCGCCAGCAGCCAGGGTAGCGGGGGGACTAGCACAGATACGCAGTATTTT. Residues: CASSQGSGGTSTDTQYF.

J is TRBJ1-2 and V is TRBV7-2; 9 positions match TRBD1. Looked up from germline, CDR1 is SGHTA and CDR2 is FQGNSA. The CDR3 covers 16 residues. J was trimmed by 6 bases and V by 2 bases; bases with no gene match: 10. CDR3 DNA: TGTGCCAGCAGCTTACCGGGACAGGGAATCGGAAATGGCTACACCTTC. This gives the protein CASSLPGQGIGNGYTF.

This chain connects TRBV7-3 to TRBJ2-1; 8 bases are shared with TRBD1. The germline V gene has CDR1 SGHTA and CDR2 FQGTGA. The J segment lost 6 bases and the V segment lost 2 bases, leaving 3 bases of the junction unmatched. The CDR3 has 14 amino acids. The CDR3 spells CASSLGQGTNEQFF. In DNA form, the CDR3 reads TGTGCCAGCAGCTTAGGACAGGGTACCAATGAGCAGTTCTTC. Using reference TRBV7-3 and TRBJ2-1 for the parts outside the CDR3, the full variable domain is GAGVSQTPSNKVTEKGKYVELRCDPISGHTALYWYRQSLGQGPEFLIYFQGTGAADDSGLPNDRFFAVRPEGSVSTLKIQRTERGDSAVYLCASSLGQGTNEQFFGPGTRLTVL.

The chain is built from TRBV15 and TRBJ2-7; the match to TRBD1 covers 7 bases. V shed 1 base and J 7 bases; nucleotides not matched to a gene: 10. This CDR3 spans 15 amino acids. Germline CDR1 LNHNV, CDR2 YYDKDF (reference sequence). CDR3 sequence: CATSRGNRGSEEQYF. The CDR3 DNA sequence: TGTGCCACCAGCAGAGGGAACAGGGGATCGGAGGAGCAGTACTTC.

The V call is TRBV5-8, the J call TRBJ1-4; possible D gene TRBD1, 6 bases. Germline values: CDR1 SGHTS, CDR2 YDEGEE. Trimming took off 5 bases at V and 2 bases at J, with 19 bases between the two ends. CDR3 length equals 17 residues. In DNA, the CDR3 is TGTGCCAGCAGGGGTCGACTGGCGGGGGCCACTAATGAAAAACTGTTTTTT. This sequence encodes CASRGRLAGATNEKLFF.

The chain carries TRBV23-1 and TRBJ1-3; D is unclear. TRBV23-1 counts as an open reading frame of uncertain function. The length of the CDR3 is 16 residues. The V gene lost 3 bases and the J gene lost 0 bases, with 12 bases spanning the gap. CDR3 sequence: CASSHVAVDSGNTIYF. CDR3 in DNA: TGCGCCAGCAGTCATGTGGCCGTCGACTCTGGAAACACCATATATTTT.

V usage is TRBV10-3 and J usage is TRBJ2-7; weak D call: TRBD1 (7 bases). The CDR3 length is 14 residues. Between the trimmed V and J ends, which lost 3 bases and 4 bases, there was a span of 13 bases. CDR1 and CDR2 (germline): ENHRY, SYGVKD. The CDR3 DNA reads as TGTGCCATCAGTGACCAGGGGGGAGGTTACGAGCAGTACTTC. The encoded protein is CAISDQGGGYEQYF.

The CDR3, as DNA: TGCAGCGTTGTAGGACAGGGATTGCGAAACGAGCAGTACTTC. This translates into CSVVGQGLRNEQYF. This sequence joins TRBV29-1 and TRBJ2-7; TRBD1 agrees at 8 bases. The CDR3 runs to 14 residues. Germline V CDR1 and CDR2: SQVTM, ANQGSEA. The V segment lost 4 bases and the J segment 5 bases; nucleotides outside the gene matches: 10.

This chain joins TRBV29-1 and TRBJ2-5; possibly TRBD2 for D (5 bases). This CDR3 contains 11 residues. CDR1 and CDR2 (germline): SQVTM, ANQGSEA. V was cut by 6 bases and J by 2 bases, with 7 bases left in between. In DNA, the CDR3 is TGCAGCGTCGGGGTACAAGAGACCCAGTACTTC. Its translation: CSVGVQETQYF.

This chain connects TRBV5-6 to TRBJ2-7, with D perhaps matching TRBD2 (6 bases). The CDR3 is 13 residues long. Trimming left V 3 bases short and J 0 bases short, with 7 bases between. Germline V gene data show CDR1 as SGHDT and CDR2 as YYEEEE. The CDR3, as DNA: TGTGCCAGCAGCTGGGGGGTCTCCTACGAGCAGTACTTC. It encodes CASSWGVSYEQYF.

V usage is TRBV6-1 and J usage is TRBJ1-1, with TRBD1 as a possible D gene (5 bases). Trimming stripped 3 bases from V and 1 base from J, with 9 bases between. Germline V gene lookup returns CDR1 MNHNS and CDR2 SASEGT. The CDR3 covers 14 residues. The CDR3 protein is CASSDGGGNTEAFF. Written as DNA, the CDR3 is TGTGCCAGCAGTGACGGGGGGGGGAACACTGAAGCTTTCTTT.

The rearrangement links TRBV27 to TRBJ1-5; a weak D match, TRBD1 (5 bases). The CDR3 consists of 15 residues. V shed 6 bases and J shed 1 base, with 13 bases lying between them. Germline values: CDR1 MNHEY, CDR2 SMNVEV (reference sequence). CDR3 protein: CASRHRGGSNQPQHF. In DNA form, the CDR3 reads TGTGCCAGCAGACATAGGGGAGGGAGCAATCAGCCCCAGCATTTT.

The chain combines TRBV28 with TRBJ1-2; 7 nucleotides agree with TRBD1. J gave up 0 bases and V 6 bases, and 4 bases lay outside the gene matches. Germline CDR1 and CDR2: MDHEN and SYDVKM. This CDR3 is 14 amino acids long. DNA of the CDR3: TGTGCCAGCAGACAGACAGGGCCTAACTATGGCTACACCTTC. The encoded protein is CASRQTGPNYGYTF.

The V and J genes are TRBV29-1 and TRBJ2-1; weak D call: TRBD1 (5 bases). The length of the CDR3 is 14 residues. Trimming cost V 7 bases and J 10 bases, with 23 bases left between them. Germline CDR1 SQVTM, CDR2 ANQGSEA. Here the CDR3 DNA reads TGCAGCGCCCAGTCCGATGGCGACAGTGGAGAGCAGTTCTTC. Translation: CSAQSDGDSGEQFF.

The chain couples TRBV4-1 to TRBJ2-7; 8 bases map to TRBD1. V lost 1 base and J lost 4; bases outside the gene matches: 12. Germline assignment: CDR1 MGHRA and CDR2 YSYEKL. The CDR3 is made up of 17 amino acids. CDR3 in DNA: TGCGCCAGCAGCCAAGTAACAGGGGGAACTGGTCAGTACGAGCAGTACTTC. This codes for CASSQVTGGTGQYEQYF.

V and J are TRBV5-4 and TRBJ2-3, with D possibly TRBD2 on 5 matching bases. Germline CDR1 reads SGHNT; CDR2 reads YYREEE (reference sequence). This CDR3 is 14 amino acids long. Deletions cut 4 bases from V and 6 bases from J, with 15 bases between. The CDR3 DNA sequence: TGTGCCAGCAGCCAACGACGGGGAGAGGATACGCAGTATTTT. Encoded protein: CASSQRRGEDTQYF.

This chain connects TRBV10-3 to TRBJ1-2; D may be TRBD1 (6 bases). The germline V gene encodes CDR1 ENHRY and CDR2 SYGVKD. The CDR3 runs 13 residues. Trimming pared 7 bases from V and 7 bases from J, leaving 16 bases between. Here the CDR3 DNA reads TGTGCCATCACCCCAAGAGGGGGTTCTGGCTACACCTTC. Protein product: CAITPRGGSGYTF.

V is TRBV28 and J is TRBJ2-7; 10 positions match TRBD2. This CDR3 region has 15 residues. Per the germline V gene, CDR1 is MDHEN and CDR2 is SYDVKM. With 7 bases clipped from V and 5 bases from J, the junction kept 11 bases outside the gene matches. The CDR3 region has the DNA TGTGCCAGCATCCCCGGGGCTAGCGGGAGTCACGAGCAGTACTTC. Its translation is CASIPGASGSHEQYF. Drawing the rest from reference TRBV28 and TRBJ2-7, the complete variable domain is DVKVTQSSRYLVKRTGEKVFLECVQDMDHENMFWYRQDPGLGLRLIYFSYDVKMKEKGDIPEGYSVSREKKERFSLILESASTNQTSMYLCASIPGASGSHEQYFGPGTRLTVT.

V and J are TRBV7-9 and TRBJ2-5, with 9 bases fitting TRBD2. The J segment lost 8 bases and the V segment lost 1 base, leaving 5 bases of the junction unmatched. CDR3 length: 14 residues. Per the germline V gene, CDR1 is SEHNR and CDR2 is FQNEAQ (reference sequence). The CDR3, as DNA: TGTGCCAGCAGCTTAGGACTAGCGGACACCACCCAGTACTTC. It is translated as CASSLGLADTTQYF.

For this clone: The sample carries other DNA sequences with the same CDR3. CDR3 coding DNA: TGTGCCAGCAGTATCCAGGGGGCGAACACTGAAGCTTTCTTT. This gives the protein CASSIQGANTEAFF. The rearrangement links TRBV28 to TRBJ1-1, with 8 bases that match TRBD1. The CDR3 runs to 14 residues. The J segment lost 1 base and the V segment lost 5 bases, leaving 3 bases of the junction unmatched. Germline-derived CDR1 and CDR2 are MDHEN and SYDVKM.

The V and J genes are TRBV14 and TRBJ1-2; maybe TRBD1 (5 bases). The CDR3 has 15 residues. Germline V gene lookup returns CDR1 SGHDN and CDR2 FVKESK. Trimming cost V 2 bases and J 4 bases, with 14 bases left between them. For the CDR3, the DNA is TGTGCCAGCAGCCAAACTCAGGGCACCCGCTATGGCTACACCTTC. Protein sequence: CASSQTQGTRYGYTF.

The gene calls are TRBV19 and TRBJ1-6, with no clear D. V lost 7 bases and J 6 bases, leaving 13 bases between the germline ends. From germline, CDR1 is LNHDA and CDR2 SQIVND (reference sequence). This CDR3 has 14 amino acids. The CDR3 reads CASTPREGNSPLHF. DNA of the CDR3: TGTGCCAGTACACCGAGGGAGGGTAATTCACCCCTCCACTTT.

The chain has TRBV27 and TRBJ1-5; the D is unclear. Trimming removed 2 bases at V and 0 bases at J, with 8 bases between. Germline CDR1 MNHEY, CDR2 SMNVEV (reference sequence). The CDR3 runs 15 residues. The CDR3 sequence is CASSLMAYSNQPQHF. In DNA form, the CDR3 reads TGTGCCAGCAGTTTAATGGCTTATAGCAATCAGCCCCAGCATTTT.

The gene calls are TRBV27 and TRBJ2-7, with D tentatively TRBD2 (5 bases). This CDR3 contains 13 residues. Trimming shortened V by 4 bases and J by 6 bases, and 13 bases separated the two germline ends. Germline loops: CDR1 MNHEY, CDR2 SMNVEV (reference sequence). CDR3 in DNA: TGTGCCAGCAGTTCGATGGGAGTGCGCGAGCAGTACTTC. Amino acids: CASSSMGVREQYF.

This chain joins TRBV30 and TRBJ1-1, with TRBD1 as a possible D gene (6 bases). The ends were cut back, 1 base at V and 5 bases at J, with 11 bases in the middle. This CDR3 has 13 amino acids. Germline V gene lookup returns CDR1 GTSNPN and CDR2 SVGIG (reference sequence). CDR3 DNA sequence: TGTGCCTGGAGTGAGGACAGCCGAACTGAAGCTTTCTTT. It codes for CAWSEDSRTEAFF.